The clone carrying this T cell receptor beta chain showed up just a few times. The data belong to a study of ipilimumab plus nivolumab after autologous stem cell transplantation. Study information: Median doses per patient: a few ipilimumab, 8 or 9 nivolumab.

The protocol was immunoSEQ multiplex PCR, while the TCRdb copy is restricted to in-frame clones and leaves out a portion. The data show 37,000 or so clones, 80% to 95% seen once. The CDR3 loop spans 11 amino acids. V was clipped by 7 bases and J by 9 bases, with 10 bases between them. CDR1 and CDR2 from the germline V gene are MDHEN and SYDVKM. The chain links TRBV28 to TRBJ2-1; D remains unclear. This sequence originates from a male donor with multiple myeloma. The sample was PBMCs, taken in a trial of ipilimumab plus nivolumab as post-transplant consolidation. The CDR3 DNA reads TGTGCCAGCATGGACCCCAGTGAGCAGTTCTTC. Translating it yields CASMDPSEQFF.